These 2 T cell receptor beta chains were sequenced from one sample in a study of blood T cell repertoires in COVID-19. The table came from immunoSEQ multiplex PCR; TCRdb's copy has only in-frame clones and leaves some out. The sample consists of 25,000 or so clones, approximately 83% of them appearing once. Sequencing was carried out using peripheral blood. The receptors come from a man aged 70-80 years with acute or convalescent COVID-19.

V gene TRBV4-2 combines with J gene TRBJ1-2; unclear D gene. The CDR3 extends over 18 amino acids. The germline V gene encodes CDR1 LGHNA and CDR2 YNFKEQ. V lost 0 bases to trimming and J lost 4 bases, with 21 bases between them. CDR3 amino acids: CASSQDRSDPSRPYGYTF. For the CDR3, the DNA is TGTGCCAGCAGCCAAGATCGGTCTGATCCGTCACGTCCCTATGGCTACACCTTC.

This chain links TRBV7-9 with TRBJ2-2; 8 bases agree with TRBD2. After removal of 4 bases from V and 0 bases from J, the junction contained 13 bases not matched to a gene. The germline CDR1 and CDR2 sequences are SEHNR and FQNEAQ (reference sequence). The CDR3 runs to 19 residues. CDR3 amino acids: CASSYPRSSGVSNTGELFF. The CDR3 DNA is TGTGCCAGCAGCTACCCCCGGAGTAGCGGGGTCTCGAACACCGGGGAGCTGTTTTTT.